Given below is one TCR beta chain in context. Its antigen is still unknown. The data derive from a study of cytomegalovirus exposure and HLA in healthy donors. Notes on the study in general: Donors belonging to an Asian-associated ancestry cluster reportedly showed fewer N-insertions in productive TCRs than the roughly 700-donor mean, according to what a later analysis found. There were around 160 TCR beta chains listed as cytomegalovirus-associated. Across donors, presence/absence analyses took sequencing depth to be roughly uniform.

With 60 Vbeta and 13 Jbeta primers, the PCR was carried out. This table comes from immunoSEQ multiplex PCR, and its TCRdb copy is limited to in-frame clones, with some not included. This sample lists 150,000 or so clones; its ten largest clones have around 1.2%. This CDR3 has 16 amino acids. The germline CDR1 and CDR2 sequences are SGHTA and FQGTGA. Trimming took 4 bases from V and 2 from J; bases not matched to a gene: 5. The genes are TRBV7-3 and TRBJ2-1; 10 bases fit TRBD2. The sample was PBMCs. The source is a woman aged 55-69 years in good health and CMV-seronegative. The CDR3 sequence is CASSSTAGGPYNEQFF. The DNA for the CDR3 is TGTGCCAGCAGCTCAACAGCGGGGGGGCCCTACAATGAGCAGTTCTTC.